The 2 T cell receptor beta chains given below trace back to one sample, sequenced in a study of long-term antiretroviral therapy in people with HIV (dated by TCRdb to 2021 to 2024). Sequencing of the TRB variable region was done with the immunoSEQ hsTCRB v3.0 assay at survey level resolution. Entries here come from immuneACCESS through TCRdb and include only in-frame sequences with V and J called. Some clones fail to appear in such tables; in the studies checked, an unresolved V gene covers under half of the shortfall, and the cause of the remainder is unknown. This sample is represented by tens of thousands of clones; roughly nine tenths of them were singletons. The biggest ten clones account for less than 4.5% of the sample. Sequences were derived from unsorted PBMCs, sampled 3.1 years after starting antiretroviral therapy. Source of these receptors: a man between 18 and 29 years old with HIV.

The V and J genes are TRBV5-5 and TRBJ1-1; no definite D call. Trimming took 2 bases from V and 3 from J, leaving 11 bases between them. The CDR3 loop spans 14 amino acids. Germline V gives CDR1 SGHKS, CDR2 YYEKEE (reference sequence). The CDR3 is CASSFTTYDTEAFF. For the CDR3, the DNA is TGTGCCAGCAGCTTTACAACCTATGACACTGAAGCTTTCTTT.

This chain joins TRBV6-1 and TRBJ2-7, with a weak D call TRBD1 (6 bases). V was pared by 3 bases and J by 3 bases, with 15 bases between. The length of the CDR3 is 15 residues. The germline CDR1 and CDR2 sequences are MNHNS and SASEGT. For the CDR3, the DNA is TGTGCCAGCAGTGAGAGTTGGGACAACGGCTACGAGCAGTACTTC. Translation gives CASSESWDNGYEQYF.